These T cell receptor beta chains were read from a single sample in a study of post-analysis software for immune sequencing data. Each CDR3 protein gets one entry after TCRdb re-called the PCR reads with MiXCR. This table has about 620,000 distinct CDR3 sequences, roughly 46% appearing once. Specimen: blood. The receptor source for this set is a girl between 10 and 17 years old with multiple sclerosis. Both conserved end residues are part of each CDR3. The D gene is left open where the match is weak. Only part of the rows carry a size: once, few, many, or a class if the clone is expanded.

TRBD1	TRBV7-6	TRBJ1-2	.	CASSPRQGKNYGYTF	TGTGCCAGCAGCCCTAGACAGGGGAAAAACTATGGCTACACCTTC
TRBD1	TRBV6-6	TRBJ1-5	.	CASRPPGGENQPQHF	TGTGCCAGCAGGCCTCCAGGGGGCGAGAATCAGCCCCAGCATTTT
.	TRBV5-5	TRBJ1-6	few	CASSYYYAGSPLHF	TGTGCCAGCAGCTACTACTACGCGGGTTCACCCCTCCACTTT
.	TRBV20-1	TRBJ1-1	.	CSARARGSSTEAFF	TGCAGTGCTAGAGCCCGAGGGTCGAGCACTGAAGCTTTCTTT
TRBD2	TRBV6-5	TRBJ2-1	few	CASSYVRGSGGKDNEQFF	TGTGCCAGCAGTTATGTGAGGGGGTCGGGAGGGAAGGACAATGAGCAGTTCTTC
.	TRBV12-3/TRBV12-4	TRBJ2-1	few	CASSSLRGTEQFF	TGTGCCAGCAGTTCCCTTAGGGGCACTGAGCAGTTCTTC
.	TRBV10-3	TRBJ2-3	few	CASGKGVVDTQYF	TGTGCCTCCGGAAAGGGGGTAGTAGATACGCAGTATTTT
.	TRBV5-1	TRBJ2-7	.	CASSGQRVIHYEQYF	TGCGCCAGCAGCGGCCAAAGGGTGATTCACTACGAGCAGTACTTC
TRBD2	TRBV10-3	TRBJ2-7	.	CAIRTSGSEQYF	TGTGCCATCAGGACTAGCGGGAGCGAGCAGTACTTC
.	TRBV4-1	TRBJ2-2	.	CASNERGLNTGELFF	TGCGCCAGCAACGAACGGGGTCTAAACACCGGGGAGCTGTTTTTT
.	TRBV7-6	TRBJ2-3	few	CASSLEVSDTQYF	TGTGCCAGCAGCTTAGAAGTTTCAGATACGCAGTATTTT
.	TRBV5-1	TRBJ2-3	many	CASSETGPDTQYF	TGCGCCAGCAGCGAAACTGGCCCGGATACGCAGTATTTT
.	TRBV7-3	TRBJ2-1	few	CASSQGGGGYNEQFF	TGTGCCAGCAGCCAAGGAGGGGGGGGCTACAATGAGCAGTTCTTC
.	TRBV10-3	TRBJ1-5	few	CAISERSNQPQHF	TGTGCCATCAGTGAGAGAAGCAATCAGCCCCAGCATTTT
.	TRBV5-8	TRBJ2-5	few	CASSLDSHWYF	TGTGCCAGCAGCTTGGACAGCCATTGGTACTTC
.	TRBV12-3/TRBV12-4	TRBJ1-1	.	CASSSQGGEQAFF	TGTGCCAGCAGCAGTCAGGGAGGAGAACAAGCTTTCTTT
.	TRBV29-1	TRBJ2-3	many	CSVPTDTQYF	TGCAGCGTTCCGACAGATACGCAGTATTTT
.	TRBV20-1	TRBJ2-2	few	CSASGGTVTGELFF	TGCAGTGCTAGTGGCGGGACAGTCACCGGGGAGCTGTTTTTT
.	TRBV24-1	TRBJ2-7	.	CATSGPFYEQYF	TGTGCCACCAGTGGGCCCTTCTACGAGCAGTACTTC
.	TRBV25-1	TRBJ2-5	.	CASSGRQTPYLQYF	TGTGCCAGCAGTGGAAGACAGACCCCCTACCTCCAGTACTTC
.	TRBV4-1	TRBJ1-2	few	CASSQDLGNYGYTF	TGCGCCAGCAGCCAAGATCTAGGGAACTATGGCTACACCTTC
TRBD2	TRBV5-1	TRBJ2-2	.	CASRTSGAGNTGELFF	TGCGCCAGCAGGACTAGCGGGGCCGGCAACACCGGGGAGCTGTTTTTT
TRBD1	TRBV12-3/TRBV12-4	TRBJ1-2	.	CASSLGTGGVGYGYTF	TGTGCCAGCAGTCTCGGGACAGGGGGCGTTGGCTATGGCTACACCTTC
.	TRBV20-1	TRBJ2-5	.	CSARETTGGHMQTQYF	TGCAGTGCTAGAGAGACGACCGGGGGCCACATGCAGACCCAGTACTTC
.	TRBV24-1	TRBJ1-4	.	CATSDPGAHEKLFF	TGTGCCACCAGTGACCCGGGGGCTCATGAAAAACTGTTTTTT
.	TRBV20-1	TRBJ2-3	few	CSARDFLASTDTQYF	TGCAGTGCTAGAGATTTCCTAGCTAGCACAGATACGCAGTATTTT
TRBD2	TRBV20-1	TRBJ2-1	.	CSASQPTSGRGNEQFF	TGCAGTGCATCCCAGCCGACTAGCGGGAGGGGGAATGAGCAGTTCTTC
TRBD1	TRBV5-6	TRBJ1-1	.	CASSLRQGRFMNTEAFF	TGTGCCAGCAGCCTGAGACAGGGCCGGTTTATGAACACTGAAGCTTTCTTT
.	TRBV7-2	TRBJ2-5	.	CASSTSGTSARETQYF	TGTGCCAGCAGCACCTCCGGGACCTCAGCACGGGAGACCCAGTACTTC
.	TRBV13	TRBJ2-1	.	CASSLAGGRRGNEQFF	TGTGCCAGCAGCTTAGCGGGGGGCCGAAGGGGCAATGAGCAGTTCTTC
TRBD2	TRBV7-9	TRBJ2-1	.	CASSYLPTSGYNEQFF	TGTGCCAGCAGCTATCTTCCCACTAGCGGTTACAATGAGCAGTTCTTC
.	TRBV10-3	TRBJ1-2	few	CAISAVLTNYGYTF	TGTGCCATCAGTGCCGTTCTAACTAACTATGGCTACACCTTC
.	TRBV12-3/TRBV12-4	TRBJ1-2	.	CASSLAGTPSNYGYTF	TGTGCCAGCAGTTTAGCCGGGACACCGTCTAACTATGGCTACACCTTC
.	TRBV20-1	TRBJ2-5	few	CSARYEVAIGETQYF	TGCAGTGCTAGATACGAGGTAGCGATCGGAGAGACCCAGTACTTC
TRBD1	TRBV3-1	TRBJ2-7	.	CASSQDRTGCYEQYF	TGTGCCAGCAGCCAAGACCGGACAGGGTGCTACGAGCAGTACTTC
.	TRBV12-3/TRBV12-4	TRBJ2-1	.	CASRDAGVHEQFF	TGTGCCAGCAGGGACGCAGGGGTTCATGAGCAGTTCTTC
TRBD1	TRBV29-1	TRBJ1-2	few	CSVTRDRVDGYTF	TGCAGCGTGACTCGGGACAGGGTCGATGGCTACACCTTC
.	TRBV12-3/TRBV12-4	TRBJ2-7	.	CASSLTALSSYEQYF	TGTGCCAGCAGTTTGACAGCTCTGAGCTCCTACGAGCAGTACTTC
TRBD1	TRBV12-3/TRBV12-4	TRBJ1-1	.	CASSQQGVNTEAFF	TGTGCCAGCAGCCAACAGGGGGTGAACACTGAAGCTTTCTTT
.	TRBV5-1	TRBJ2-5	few	CASSLGESRETQYF	TGCGCCAGCAGCTTGGGGGAGTCTCGAGAGACCCAGTACTTC
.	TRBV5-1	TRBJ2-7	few	CASSFNAHEQYF	TGCGCCAGCAGCTTTAACGCTCACGAGCAGTACTTC
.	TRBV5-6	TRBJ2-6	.	CASSSHGRGMAGANVLTF	TGTGCCAGCAGCTCCCATGGGAGGGGGATGGCTGGGGCCAACGTCCTGACTTTC
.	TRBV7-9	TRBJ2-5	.	CASSSLGGQETQYF	TGTGCCAGCAGCTCCCTGGGCGGCCAAGAGACCCAGTACTTC
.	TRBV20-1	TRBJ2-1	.	CSASWDTTYNEQFF	TGCAGTGCTAGTTGGGATACAACCTACAATGAGCAGTTCTTC
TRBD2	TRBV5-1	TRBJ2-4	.	CASSSGGLADGNIQYF	TGCGCCAGCAGCTCTGGTGGGCTAGCGGACGGAAACATTCAGTACTTC
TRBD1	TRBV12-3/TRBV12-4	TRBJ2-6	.	CASSATGTGLSGANVLTF	TGTGCCAGCAGTGCGACCGGGACAGGGCTTTCTGGGGCCAACGTCCTGACTTTC
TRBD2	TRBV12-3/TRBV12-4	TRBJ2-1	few	CASSPGTSGTYNEQFF	TGTGCCAGCAGTCCAGGGACTAGCGGCACCTACAATGAGCAGTTCTTC
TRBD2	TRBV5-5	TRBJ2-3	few	CASSLLLAGGADTQYF	TGTGCCAGCAGCTTGTTACTAGCGGGAGGAGCAGATACGCAGTATTTT
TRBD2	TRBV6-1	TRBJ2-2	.	CASSERGSGGQELFF	TGTGCCAGCAGTGAACGGGGAAGCGGGGGCCAGGAGCTGTTTTTT